The 22 T cell receptor beta chains listed next were all sequenced from one sample in a study of T-cell memory formation after mild COVID-19. TCRdb re-analysed the 5' RACE reads in MiXCR, keeping a single row per CDR3 protein. The table records approximately 100,000 distinct CDR3 sequences, around an eighth of them present only once. Sample: PBMCs or a T cell subset sorted from them (not recorded which). The receptors were gathered from an adult woman who had mild COVID-19 (a few samples of this study predate the infection). Cell type and time point are not known.

This clonotype was recorded many times. The gene calls are TRBV20-1 and TRBJ2-5, with 16 bases matching TRBD2. The V gene's germline CDR1 is DFQATT and CDR2 SNEGSKA (reference sequence). The V segment lost 4 bases and the J segment 5 bases; nucleotides outside the gene matches: 16. The length of the CDR3 is 19 residues. CDR3 loop: CSAKIIPGLAGGTEETQYF. As DNA, the CDR3 is TGCAGTGCTAAAATCATTCCGGGACTAGCGGGAGGGACTGAGGAGACCCAGTACTTC.

The chain couples TRBV7-9 to TRBJ1-1, with 8 bases lining up with TRBD1. V shed 6 bases, J shed 4 bases, and the junction held 13 bases outside the gene matches. The germline gives CDR1 SEHNR, CDR2 FQNEAQ (reference sequence). The CDR3 has 16 amino acids. The CDR3 loop is CASRLGQEGAGTEAFF. The CDR3 DNA reads TGTGCCAGCAGACTGGGACAGGAGGGTGCGGGCACTGAAGCTTTCTTT. Variable domain in full (rest from reference TRBV7-9 and TRBJ1-1): DTGVSQNPRHKITKRGQNVTFRCDPISEHNRLYWYRQTLGQGPEFLTYFQNEAQLEKSRLLSDRFSAERPKGSFSTLEIQRTEQGDSAMYLCASRLGQEGAGTEAFFGQGTRLTVV.

Points on this clonotype: Since a much larger clone is just one base distant, this may be a read error. The rearrangement joins TRBV6-5 to TRBJ2-2; 7 nucleotides agree with TRBD1. The V gene's germline CDR1 is MNHEY and CDR2 SVGAGI. The CDR3 loop spans 15 amino acids. The DNA of the CDR3 is TGTGCCAGCAGTTACGCCGGGACAGAGACCGGGGAGCTGATTTTT. Translated: CASSYAGTETGELIF.

This clonotype was seen a handful of times. The chain is built from TRBV7-9 and TRBJ2-7; D gene unclear. The ends were cut back, 1 base at V and 2 bases at J, with 6 bases in the middle. The germline V gene has CDR1 SEHNR and CDR2 FQNEAQ (reference sequence). The CDR3 is 13 residues long. CDR3 residues: CASSLVTTYEQYF. For the CDR3, the DNA is TGTGCCAGCAGCTTAGTCACAACCTACGAGCAGTACTTC.

The CDR3 reads CASSLRDIESSYNEQFF. CDR3 nucleotide sequence: TGTGCCAGCAGCCTTAGGGACATTGAGAGCTCCTACAATGAGCAGTTCTTC. The chain employs TRBV14 and TRBJ2-1, with a possible D match to TRBD1 (6 bases). V lost 4 bases, J lost 0 bases, and 16 bases lay in between. Germline lookup yields CDR1 SGHDN and CDR2 FVKESK. The CDR3 has 17 residues.

The rearrangement links TRBV15 to TRBJ1-2, with 7 bases identical to TRBD1. The CDR3 totals 16 residues. Germline V gene lookup returns CDR1 LNHNV and CDR2 YYDKDF (reference sequence). Trimming at V came to 5 bases and at J to 4 bases, leaving 13 bases not matched to a gene. The CDR3 coding sequence is TGTGCCACCAGCCTAGGACAGGCAATTACCCTCTATGGCTACACCTTC. Translating it yields CATSLGQAITLYGYTF.

This clonotype appeared a few times. This chain links TRBV7-8 with TRBJ1-2; tentatively, D is TRBD1 (5 bases). The CDR3 has 15 residues. CDR1 and CDR2 from the germline V gene are SGHVS and FQNEAQ. The V end lost 5 bases, the J end lost 3 bases, and 16 bases lay between the germline ends. The CDR3 coding sequence is TGTGCCAGCAGCCCATCAACAGGAGACTACTATGGCTACACCTTC. Protein sequence: CASSPSTGDYYGYTF. The variable domain in full, with the rest retrieved from reference TRBV7-8 and TRBJ1-2, is GAGVSQSPRYKVAKRGQDVALRCDPISGHVSLFWYQQALGQGPEFLTYFQNEAQLDKSGLPSDRFFAERPEGSVSTLKIQRTQQEDSAVYLCASSPSTGDYYGYTFGSGTRLTVV.

CDR3: CASTQGETQYF. The CDR3 DNA reads as TGTGCCAGCACTCAAGGGGAGACCCAGTACTTC. The rearrangement joins TRBV2 to TRBJ2-5, with D hard to call. Trimming cost V 7 bases and J 5 bases, with 8 bases left between them. The CDR3 is 11 residues long. Germline CDR1 SNHLY, CDR2 FYNNEI.

The CDR3 loop reads CASSQATRAPGDTQYF. CDR3 nucleotide sequence: TGCGCCAGCAGCCAAGCTACGAGAGCCCCCGGGGATACGCAGTATTTT. The gene calls are TRBV4-3 and TRBJ2-3; the D is unclear. Trimming left V 1 base short and J 6 bases short, with 17 bases between. The CDR3 length is 16 residues. Germline assignment: CDR1 LGHNA and CDR2 YSLEER.

This chain connects TRBV7-9 to TRBJ1-4; D is ambiguous. Trimming left V 7 bases short and J 0 bases short, with 12 bases between. This CDR3 region has 15 residues. Looked up from germline, CDR1 is SEHNR and CDR2 is FQNEAQ (reference sequence). CDR3 loop: CASTAWSATNEKLFF. The CDR3 coding sequence is TGTGCCAGCACGGCATGGTCCGCAACTAATGAAAAACTGTTTTTT.

This clonotype has ten or more counts. The CDR3 spells CASSLDYSGANVLTF. The CDR3 DNA sequence: TGTGCCAGCAGCCTCGATTACTCTGGGGCCAACGTCCTGACTTTC. The chain has TRBV4-2 and TRBJ2-6; no reliable D call. Trimming removed 4 bases at V and 0 bases at J, with 7 bases between. The CDR3 loop spans 15 amino acids. Germline V gives CDR1 LGHNA, CDR2 YNFKEQ.

This clonotype appeared a few times. J is TRBJ1-6 and V is TRBV6-5; 10 bases map to TRBD1. Germline values: CDR1 MNHEY, CDR2 SVGAGI. The J segment lost 7 bases and the V segment lost 5 bases, leaving 2 bases of the junction unmatched. The CDR3 spans 14 residues. As DNA, the CDR3 is TGTGCCAGCAGTGGGGGACAGGGGAATTCACCCCTCCACTTT. Translating it yields CASSGGQGNSPLHF.

This clonotype was seen a few times. The gene calls are TRBV6-5 and TRBJ2-1, with 10 bases aligning to TRBD1. CDR1 and CDR2 (germline): MNHEY, SVGAGI. Losses at the gene ends were 5 bases for V and 8 bases for J; bases not matched to a gene: 6. The CDR3 length is 14 residues. The CDR3 sequence is CASSQGQGLDEQFF. CDR3 DNA: TGTGCCAGCAGTCAGGGACAGGGGCTCGATGAGCAGTTCTTC.

The genes are TRBV19 and TRBJ2-1; D is perhaps TRBD1 or TRBD2 (7 bases each). Per the germline V gene, CDR1 is LNHDA and CDR2 is SQIVND (reference sequence). Trimming cost V 5 bases and J 7 bases, with 21 bases left between them. The CDR3 covers 16 residues. As DNA, the CDR3 is TGTGCCAGTAGTCAGAAACAGGGGATCGGGAGGAATGAGCAGTTCTTC. This sequence encodes CASSQKQGIGRNEQFF.

V is TRBV12-3 or TRBV12-4 and J is TRBJ1-3; D might be TRBD1 (5 bases). The V and J ends lost 6 bases and 4 bases respectively, with 13 bases between them. The CDR3 is 14 residues long. CDR3 region: CASSPWGSGNTIYF. CDR3 coding DNA: TGTGCCAGCAGCCCGTGGGGCAGCGGAAACACCATATATTTT.

The chain links TRBV7-2 to TRBJ2-1; 9 positions agree with TRBD2. Unmatched junction bases numbered 8, after V lost 6 bases and J lost 8 bases. Germline V gives CDR1 SGHTA, CDR2 FQGNSA. This CDR3 comprises 14 residues. The CDR3 DNA reads TGTGCCAGCAGTAGTCTAGCGGGAAGGGATGAGCAGTTCTTC. It codes for CASSSLAGRDEQFF. Supplemented by reference TRBV7-2 and TRBJ2-1, the full variable domain reads GAGVSQSPSNKVTEKGKDVELRCDPISGHTALYWYRQSLGQGLEFLIYFQGNSAPDKSGLPSDRFSAERTGGSVSTLTIQRTQQEDSAVYLCASSSLAGRDEQFFGPGTRLTVL.

Notes on this clonotype: Compared with germline, one end of the junction differs, possibly owing to a read error. The V gene is TRBV20-1, the J gene TRBJ2-7; no firm D call. The CDR3 is made up of 12 amino acids. CDR1 and CDR2 from the germline V gene are DFQATT and SNEGSKA (reference sequence). The chain's CDR3 is CSARVGGHEQYF. CDR3 in DNA: TGCAGCGCTAGAGTCGGTGGGCACGAGCAGTACTTC.

This clonotype was counted ten times or more. The chain carries TRBV29-1 and TRBJ2-5; a weak D match, TRBD1 (7 bases). Trimming stripped 3 bases from V and 5 bases from J, with 19 bases between. The CDR3 is 15 amino acids. Germline V gene data show CDR1 as SQVTM and CDR2 as ANQGSEA. CDR3 protein: CSVDGGKTGWETQYF. DNA for the CDR3: TGCAGCGTTGACGGCGGGAAGACAGGGTGGGAGACCCAGTACTTC.

Only a few counts were recorded for this clonotype. CDR3 region: CSVLGPKGQGPEQYF. The CDR3 DNA follows: TGCAGCGTTTTGGGCCCCAAGGGACAGGGCCCCGAGCAGTACTTC. The chain uses TRBV29-1 and TRBJ2-7, with 9 bases identical to TRBD1. CDR3 length equals 15 residues. Trimming removed 5 bases from V and 6 bases from J; junction bases left unmatched: 14. The germline V gene encodes CDR1 SQVTM and CDR2 ANQGSEA.

This clonotype was picked up a small number of times. The gene calls are TRBV24-1 and TRBJ2-1; TRBD1 agrees at 7 bases. The CDR3 is 15 residues long. The V gene end was trimmed by 2 bases and the J gene end by 9 bases; junction bases not matched to a gene: 9. Looked up from germline, CDR1 is KGHDR and CDR2 is SFDVKD. DNA of the CDR3: TGTGCCACCAGTGATTCAAGGGACAGATTTTTTGAGCAGTTCTTC. As protein: CATSDSRDRFFEQFF.

There are a few counts of this clonotype. The chain uses TRBV20-1 and TRBJ1-2, with 8 bases lining up with TRBD1. The germline CDR1 and CDR2 sequences are DFQATT and SNEGSKA (reference sequence). The CDR3 extends over 13 amino acids. V trimming: 6 bases; J trimming: 0 bases; junction bases outside the gene matches: 3. The CDR3, as DNA: TGCAGTGCCTGGGACAGGACTAACTATGGCTACACCTTC. This sequence encodes CSAWDRTNYGYTF.

The chain uses TRBV20-1 and TRBJ1-1, with D unresolved. From germline, CDR1 is DFQATT and CDR2 SNEGSKA (reference sequence). This CDR3 is 15 amino acids long. Trimming left V 0 bases short and J 1 base short, with 12 bases between. CDR3 nucleotides: TGCAGTGCTAGAGATTTCCAGCAGAAGAACACTGAAGCTTTCTTT. This encodes CSARDFQQKNTEAFF.